A single sample is the source of the 29 T cell receptor beta chains below, sequenced in a study of a mutant IDH1 vaccine in newly diagnosed glioma (dated by TCRdb to about 2021). The intended sense of this specimen's time point label: baseline, week 1 (first vaccination visit). The meaning of the sample's treatment or condition label: pre-vaccination baseline after standard-of-care therapy. To prepare the library, the immunoSEQ multiplex PCR assay was applied. TCRdb mirrors the immuneACCESS table, restricted to in-frame sequences. Some clones are absent from its copies; in checked studies, under half trace to an unresolved V gene, and the reason for the others is unknown. For this sample the table gives under 90,000 clones, of which 79% were detected only once. The ten most abundant clones make up approximately 8% of the sample. Material: PBMCs, obtained from a glioma patient treated with radiotherapy, temozolomide or both. Source of these receptors: a man aged 45-60 years with glioma.

V gene TRBV6-5 combines with J gene TRBJ2-3; D perhaps matches TRBD2 (6 bases). The CDR3 spans 15 residues. Germline V gene sequence: CDR1 MNHEY, CDR2 SVGAGI. Trimming pared 6 bases from V and 6 bases from J, leaving 19 bases between. This CDR3 reads CASRGTSRLGDTQYF. The CDR3 DNA is TGTGCCAGCAGAGGGACTTCTCGGCTTGGCGATACGCAGTATTTT.

The chain joins TRBV5-4 to TRBJ1-1, with D perhaps TRBD1 (5 bases). V shed 1 base and J shed 3 bases, with 7 bases lying between them. The CDR3 is 13 amino acids. CDR1 and CDR2 from the germline V gene are SGHNT and YYREEE (reference sequence). This CDR3 is CASSLTGDTEAFF. CDR3 DNA sequence: TGTGCCAGCAGCTTGACGGGGGACACTGAAGCTTTCTTT.

This chain links TRBV7-8 with TRBJ2-1, with D possibly matching TRBD1 (5 bases). Germline CDR1 is SGHVS and CDR2 is FQNEAQ. The CDR3 consists of 16 residues. The V and J ends lost 3 bases and 1 base respectively, with 13 bases between them. The CDR3 DNA follows: TGTGCCAGCAGCTTTGGGAATCAGGGATCCTACAATGAGCAGTTCTTC. The encoded protein is CASSFGNQGSYNEQFF.

The V call is TRBV29-1, the J call TRBJ2-7; 10 bases line up with TRBD2. Germline CDR1 reads SQVTM; CDR2 reads ANQGSEA. This CDR3 contains 14 residues. Trimming cost V 7 bases and J 6 bases; bases outside gene matches: 12. The CDR3 nucleotides are TGCAGCGCCCGAGGGAGCGGGGGGGCCGGCGAGCAGTACTTC. It specifies CSARGSGGAGEQYF.

V usage is TRBV27 and J usage is TRBJ1-2; the D is unclear. This CDR3 has 19 amino acids. The V and J ends lost 1 base and 6 bases respectively, with 27 bases between them. CDR1 is MNHEY and CDR2 is SMNVEV in the germline V gene (reference sequence). The chain's CDR3 is CASSLYTPQSNGVKDGYTF. DNA of the CDR3: TGTGCCAGCAGTTTATATACCCCACAATCCAACGGGGTGAAGGATGGCTACACCTTC.

This clone is termed medium-sized. The chain carries TRBV2 and TRBJ1-5, with a tentative D call TRBD1 (5 bases). V lost 6 bases and J lost 6, with 12 bases in between. The CDR3 length is 13 residues. Germline-derived CDR1 and CDR2 are SNHLY and FYNNEI. The CDR3 DNA is TGTGCCAGCAGGGTTGACAGTTTTCAGCCCCAGCATTTT. Translated: CASRVDSFQPQHF.

The chain recombines TRBV2 with TRBJ2-2, with 10 bases identical to TRBD1. The germline gives CDR1 SNHLY, CDR2 FYNNEI. V was clipped by 10 bases and J by 7 bases; unmatched bases: 12. The CDR3 is 15 amino acids. CDR3 DNA: TGTGCCATCCCAGGGGGACAGGGGAAAATCGGGGAGCTGTTTTTT. Translation: CAIPGGQGKIGELFF.

This chain joins TRBV6-5 and TRBJ2-5; D is unclear. Germline values: CDR1 MNHEY, CDR2 SVGAGI. The CDR3 loop spans 12 amino acids. Deletions cut 9 bases from V and 1 base from J, with 9 bases between. CDR3 in DNA: TGTGCCAGTGGCTTCGGCCAAGAGACCCAGTACTTC. It encodes CASGFGQETQYF.

The chain employs TRBV19 and TRBJ2-7; TRBD2 might be the D (6 bases). The ends were cut back, 8 bases at V and 2 bases at J, with 16 bases in the middle. The CDR3 consists of 14 residues. The V gene's germline CDR1 is LNHDA and CDR2 SQIVND (reference sequence). Written as DNA, the CDR3 is TGTGCCAGTTCTCCACAGGTAGCGGCCTACGAGCAGTACTTC. It specifies CASSPQVAAYEQYF.

The genes are TRBV6-5 and TRBJ1-2, with TRBD1 identical over 7 bases. The V and J ends lost 0 bases and 8 bases, in that order; junction bases with no gene match: 9. CDR1 and CDR2 from the germline V gene are MNHEY and SVGAGI. This CDR3 region has 15 residues. In DNA, the CDR3 is TGTGCCAGCAGTTACTCGGGGGGGCAAGGGGGCGGCTACACCTTC. Encoded protein: CASSYSGGQGGGYTF.

The rearrangement uses TRBV19 and TRBJ1-5, with D perhaps TRBD1 (5 bases). V gave up 2 bases and J gave up 2 bases, with 7 bases separating them. CDR1 and CDR2 (germline): LNHDA, SQIVND (reference sequence). The CDR3 has 14 amino acids. CDR3 sequence reads: CASSIPGRNQPQHF. CDR3 DNA: TGTGCCAGTAGTATACCGGGACGCAATCAGCCCCAGCATTTT.

CDR3 sequence reads: CATSTGHSSGNTIYF. In DNA form, the CDR3 reads TGTGCCACCAGCACAGGGCACAGCTCTGGAAACACCATATATTTT. The chain links TRBV15 to TRBJ1-3, with D tentatively TRBD1 (5 bases). CDR3 length equals 15 residues. Germline CDR1 reads LNHNV; CDR2 reads YYDKDF (reference sequence). Trimming took 4 bases from V and 0 from J, leaving 10 bases between them. The full variable domain, its missing parts supplied by reference TRBV15 and TRBJ1-3, is DAMVIQNPRYQVTQFGKPVTLSCSQTLNHNVMYWYQQKSSQAPKLLFHYYDKDFNNEADTPDNFQSRRPNTSFCFLDIRSPGLGDTAMYLCATSTGHSSGNTIYFGEGSWLTVV.

The gene calls are TRBV29-1 and TRBJ1-2; D ambiguous. Trimming cost V 2 bases and J 0 bases, with 10 bases left between them. The CDR3 has 14 residues. CDR1 and CDR2 from the germline V gene are SQVTM and ANQGSEA. The CDR3 nucleotides are TGCAGCGTTGAACGTGGAGGTACTAACTATGGCTACACCTTC. Translating it yields CSVERGGTNYGYTF.

This chain uses TRBV28 with TRBJ1-5; TRBD1 aligns across 7 bases. From germline, CDR1 is MDHEN and CDR2 SYDVKM. The junction had 7 bases not matched to a gene; V was cut back by 6 bases and J by 2 bases. The CDR3 covers 15 residues. The CDR3 is CASRSGQVRNQPQHF. For the CDR3, the DNA is TGTGCCAGCAGGTCAGGACAGGTCCGCAATCAGCCCCAGCATTTT.

The V and J genes are TRBV18 and TRBJ1-2; D uncertain. The CDR3 contains 12 residues. CDR1 and CDR2 (germline): KGHSH, LQKENI. V lost 2 bases, J lost 8 bases, and 9 bases lay in between. The CDR3 region is CASSPAGEGYTF. CDR3 coding DNA: TGTGCCAGCTCACCAGCAGGTGAGGGCTACACCTTC.

The V call is TRBV4-3, the J call TRBJ1-3; D gene unclear. The length of the CDR3 is 13 residues. The V and J ends lost 5 bases and 4 bases respectively, with 9 bases between them. Germline loops: CDR1 LGHNA, CDR2 YSLEER. The CDR3 DNA is TGCGCCAGCAGCAGCAGGACCGGAAACACCATATATTTT. The encoded protein is CASSSRTGNTIYF.

The V and J genes are TRBV10-3 and TRBJ1-6, with 8 bases matching TRBD1. CDR1 ENHRY and CDR2 SYGVKD come from the germline V gene. J gave up 9 bases and V 7 bases, and 8 bases lay outside the gene matches. The CDR3 spans 14 residues. For the CDR3, the DNA is TGTGCCATCACCCCGGACAGGGCCGGTTCACCCCTCCACTTT. Protein product: CAITPDRAGSPLHF.

The CDR3 is CAWSGVGRSSYNEQFF. The CDR3 DNA follows: TGTGCCTGGAGTGGTGTAGGGAGGAGCTCCTACAATGAGCAGTTCTTC. The chain couples TRBV30 to TRBJ2-1; D may be TRBD2 (6 bases). Germline V gene lookup returns CDR1 GTSNPN and CDR2 SVGIG (reference sequence). The V gene lost 1 base and the J gene lost 0 bases, with 13 bases spanning the gap. This CDR3 has 16 amino acids.

The chain employs TRBV11-2 and TRBJ2-3; 12 positions match TRBD2. Trimming removed 5 bases from V and 5 bases from J; junction bases left unmatched: 5. Germline V gene data show CDR1 as SGHAT and CDR2 as FQNNGV. This CDR3 region has 15 residues. This CDR3 is CASSPSGGALDTQYF. CDR3 sequence (DNA): TGTGCCAGCAGCCCTAGCGGGGGGGCGTTAGATACGCAGTATTTT.

The chain joins TRBV11-2 to TRBJ2-2, with 9 bases matching TRBD1. The germline V gene encodes CDR1 SGHAT and CDR2 FQNNGV. Losses at the gene ends were 6 bases for V and 6 bases for J; bases not matched to a gene: 8. CDR3 size: 15 residues. This chain's CDR3 is CASRATGGLPGELFF. The CDR3 DNA sequence: TGTGCCAGCAGAGCGACAGGGGGATTACCCGGGGAGCTGTTTTTT.

The chain's CDR3 is CASSLAVGVSTDTQYF. The DNA of the CDR3 is TGTGCCAGCAGCTTGGCGGTGGGAGTGAGCACAGATACGCAGTATTTT. The chain has TRBV5-4 and TRBJ2-3; possibly TRBD2 for D (5 bases). Trimming pared 0 bases from V and 0 bases from J, leaving 11 bases between. Germline CDR1 and CDR2: SGHNT and YYREEE (reference sequence). The CDR3 totals 16 residues. Full variable domain (outside the CDR3, taken from reference TRBV5-4 and TRBJ2-3): ETGVTQSPTHLIKTRGQQVTLRCSSQSGHNTVSWYQQALGQGPQFIFQYYREEENGRGNFPPRFSGLQFPNYSSELNVNALELDDSALYLCASSLAVGVSTDTQYFGPGTRLTVL.

The chain couples TRBV19 to TRBJ2-3, with D maybe TRBD2 (6 bases). The germline V gene has CDR1 LNHDA and CDR2 SQIVND (reference sequence). There are 14 residues in the CDR3. V was trimmed by 0 bases and J by 5 bases, leaving 9 bases between them. This CDR3 is CASSIEAGGDTQYF. The CDR3 coding sequence is TGTGCCAGTAGTATAGAGGCCGGGGGAGATACGCAGTATTTT.

The V and J genes are TRBV6-6 and TRBJ2-2; D is possibly TRBD1 or TRBD2 (5 bases each). The V end lost 6 bases, the J end lost 4 bases, and 12 bases lay between the germline ends. The CDR3 contains 14 residues. Germline V lookup: CDR1 MNHNY, CDR2 SVGAGI (reference sequence). The CDR3 spells CASSLSGATGELFF. The CDR3 DNA sequence: TGTGCCAGCAGCCTCTCCGGGGCCACCGGGGAGCTGTTTTTT.

The rearrangement uses TRBV5-6 and TRBJ1-3, with 8 bases matching TRBD1. Germline CDR1 and CDR2: SGHDT and YYEEEE. The CDR3 length is 15 residues. With 4 bases clipped from V and 8 bases from J, the junction kept 11 bases outside the gene matches. The DNA of the CDR3 is TGTGCCAGCAGCGGTACCGGGACAGGCCGTGACACCATATATTTT. It encodes CASSGTGTGRDTIYF.

The rearrangement links TRBV7-2 to TRBJ1-1, with TRBD1 identical over 8 bases. In germline, CDR1 is SGHTA, CDR2 FQGNSA. CDR3 length equals 14 residues. V lost 5 bases and J lost 4; bases outside the gene matches: 6. This CDR3 is CASSRTGLATEAFF. CDR3 coding DNA: TGTGCCAGCAGCCGGACAGGGTTAGCCACTGAAGCTTTCTTT. Supplemented by reference TRBV7-2 and TRBJ1-1, the full variable domain reads GAGVSQSPSNKVTEKGKDVELRCDPISGHTALYWYRQSLGQGLEFLIYFQGNSAPDKSGLPSDRFSAERTGGSVSTLTIQRTQQEDSAVYLCASSRTGLATEAFFGQGTRLTVV.

The chain links TRBV2 to TRBJ2-4; 8 bases are shared with TRBD1. The CDR3 runs 15 residues. CDR1 and CDR2 from the germline V gene are SNHLY and FYNNEI. V shed 6 bases and J 16 bases; nucleotides not matched to a gene: 20. The CDR3 coding sequence is TGTGCCAGCAGGTCCACCGGACAGGGAAGAATATGGGGCTACTTC. Protein: CASRSTGQGRIWGYF.

The chain couples TRBV12-5 to TRBJ1-3; 7 positions agree with TRBD1. The V gene end was trimmed by 0 bases and the J gene end by 0 bases; junction bases not matched to a gene: 5. Germline V lookup: CDR1 LGHNT, CDR2 FRNRAP. The CDR3 is 17 amino acids. In nucleotides, the CDR3 is TGTGCTAGTGGTTTGGTACGTGGGGACAGCTCTGGAAACACCATATATTTT. It yields the protein CASGLVRGDSSGNTIYF.

The count of this clone is one. V and J are TRBV14 and TRBJ2-5, with TRBD2 as a possible D gene (6 bases). Trimming removed 5 bases from V and 5 bases from J, with 15 bases in between. Looked up from germline, CDR1 is SGHDN and CDR2 is FVKESK. The length of the CDR3 is 14 residues. The CDR3 is CASSVQRRVETQYF. In nucleotides, the CDR3 is TGTGCCAGCAGCGTGCAGAGGAGGGTTGAGACCCAGTACTTC.

This clone was recorded a few times. V usage is TRBV11-1 and J usage is TRBJ2-3, with D perhaps TRBD2 (6 bases). This CDR3 spans 14 amino acids. The V and J ends lost 5 bases and 2 bases respectively, with 11 bases between them. Per the germline V gene, CDR1 is SGHAT and CDR2 is FQDESV (reference sequence). The chain's CDR3 is CASSPGGITDTQYF. The CDR3 region has the DNA TGTGCCAGCAGCCCCGGCGGGATCACAGATACGCAGTATTTT.